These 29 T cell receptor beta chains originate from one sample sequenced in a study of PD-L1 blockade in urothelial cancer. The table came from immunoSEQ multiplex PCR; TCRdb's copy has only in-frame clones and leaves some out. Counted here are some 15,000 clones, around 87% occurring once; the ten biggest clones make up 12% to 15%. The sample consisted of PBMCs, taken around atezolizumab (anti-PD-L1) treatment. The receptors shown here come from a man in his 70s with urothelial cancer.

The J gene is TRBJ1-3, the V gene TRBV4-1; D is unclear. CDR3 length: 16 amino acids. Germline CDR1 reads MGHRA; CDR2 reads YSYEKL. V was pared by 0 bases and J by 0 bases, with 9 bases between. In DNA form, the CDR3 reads TGCGCCAGCAGCCAAGAAGAAGTCAGCTCTGGAAACACCATATATTTT. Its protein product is CASSQEEVSSGNTIYF.

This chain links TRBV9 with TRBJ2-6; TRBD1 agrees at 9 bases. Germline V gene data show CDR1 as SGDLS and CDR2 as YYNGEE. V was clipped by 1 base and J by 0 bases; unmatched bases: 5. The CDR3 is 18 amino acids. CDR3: CASSVIGQGNSGANVLTF. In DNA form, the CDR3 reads TGTGCCAGCAGCGTAATAGGACAGGGGAACTCTGGGGCCAACGTCCTGACTTTC.

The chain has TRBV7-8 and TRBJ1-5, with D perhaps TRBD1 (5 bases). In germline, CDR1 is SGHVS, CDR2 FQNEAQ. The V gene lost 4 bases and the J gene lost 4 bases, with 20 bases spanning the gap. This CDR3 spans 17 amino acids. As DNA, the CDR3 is TGTGCCAGCAGCTCAGAGCAACGGGGGGTGGGGAATCAGCCCCAGCATTTT. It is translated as CASSSEQRGVGNQPQHF.

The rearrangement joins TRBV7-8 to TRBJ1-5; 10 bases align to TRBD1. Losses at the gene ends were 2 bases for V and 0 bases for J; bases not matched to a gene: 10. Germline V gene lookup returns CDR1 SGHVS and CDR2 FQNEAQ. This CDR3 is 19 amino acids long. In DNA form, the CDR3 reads TGTGCCAGCAGCTTATACCGGGACAGGGGATACCTTAGCAATCAGCCCCAGCATTTT. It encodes CASSLYRDRGYLSNQPQHF.

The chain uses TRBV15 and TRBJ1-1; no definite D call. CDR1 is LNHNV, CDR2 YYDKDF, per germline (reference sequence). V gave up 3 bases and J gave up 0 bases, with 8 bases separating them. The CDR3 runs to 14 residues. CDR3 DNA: TGTGCCACCAGCAGGGCCACAATGAACACTGAAGCTTTCTTT. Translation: CATSRATMNTEAFF.

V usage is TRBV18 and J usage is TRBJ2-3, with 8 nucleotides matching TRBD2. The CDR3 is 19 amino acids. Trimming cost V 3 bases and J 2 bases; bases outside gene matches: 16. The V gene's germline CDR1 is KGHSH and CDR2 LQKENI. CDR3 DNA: TGTGCCAGCTCACCTGTGTTAGCGGGGTTTATGGCGAACACAGATACGCAGTATTTT. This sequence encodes CASSPVLAGFMANTDTQYF.

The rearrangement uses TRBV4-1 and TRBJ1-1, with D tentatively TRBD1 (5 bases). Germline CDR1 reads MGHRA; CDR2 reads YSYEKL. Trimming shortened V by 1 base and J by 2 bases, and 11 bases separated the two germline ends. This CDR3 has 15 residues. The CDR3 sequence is CASSQGDRPNTEAFF. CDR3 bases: TGCGCCAGCAGCCAAGGAGACAGACCTAACACTGAAGCTTTCTTT.

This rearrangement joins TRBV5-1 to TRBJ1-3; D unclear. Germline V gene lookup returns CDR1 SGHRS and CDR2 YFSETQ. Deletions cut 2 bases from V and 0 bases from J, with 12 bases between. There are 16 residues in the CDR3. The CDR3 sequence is CASSLGRGNSGNTIYF. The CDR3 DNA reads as TGCGCCAGCAGCTTAGGTCGCGGTAACTCTGGAAACACCATATATTTT.

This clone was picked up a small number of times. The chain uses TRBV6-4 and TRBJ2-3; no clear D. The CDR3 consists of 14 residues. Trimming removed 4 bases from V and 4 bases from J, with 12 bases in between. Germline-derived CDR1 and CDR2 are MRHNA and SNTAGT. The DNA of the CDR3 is TGTGCCAGCAGTGGTTCTAACGCTGCAGATACGCAGTATTTT. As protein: CASSGSNAADTQYF.

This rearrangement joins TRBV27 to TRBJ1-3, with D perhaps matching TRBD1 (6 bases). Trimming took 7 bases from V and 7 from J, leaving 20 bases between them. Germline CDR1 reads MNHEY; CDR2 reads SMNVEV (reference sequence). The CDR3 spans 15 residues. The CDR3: CASTPNRDWGNTIYF. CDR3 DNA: TGTGCCAGCACCCCGAACAGGGATTGGGGGAACACCATATATTTT.

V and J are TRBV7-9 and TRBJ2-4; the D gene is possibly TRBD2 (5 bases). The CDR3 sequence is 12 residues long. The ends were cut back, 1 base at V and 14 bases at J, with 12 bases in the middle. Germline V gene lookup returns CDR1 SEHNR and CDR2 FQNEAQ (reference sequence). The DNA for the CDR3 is TGTGCCAGCAGCTTAGGACCGGGATCAAAGTACTTC. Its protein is CASSLGPGSKYF.

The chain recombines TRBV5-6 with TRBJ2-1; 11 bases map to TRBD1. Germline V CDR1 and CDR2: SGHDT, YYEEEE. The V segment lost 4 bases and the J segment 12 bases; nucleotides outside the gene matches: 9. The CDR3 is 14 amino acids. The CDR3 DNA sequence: TGTGCCAGCAGCCTGGCGGGACAGGGGGTCTGGCAGTTCTTC. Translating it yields CASSLAGQGVWQFF.

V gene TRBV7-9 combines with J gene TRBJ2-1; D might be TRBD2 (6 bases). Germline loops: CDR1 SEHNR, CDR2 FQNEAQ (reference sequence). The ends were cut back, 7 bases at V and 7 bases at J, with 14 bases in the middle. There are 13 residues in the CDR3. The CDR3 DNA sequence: TGTGCCAGCACCCAACGGGGGTTTAATGAGCAGTTCTTC. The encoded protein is CASTQRGFNEQFF. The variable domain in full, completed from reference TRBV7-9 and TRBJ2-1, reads DTGVSQNPRHKITKRGQNVTFRCDPISEHNRLYWYRQTLGQGPEFLTYFQNEAQLEKSRLLSDRFSAERPKGSFSTLEIQRTEQGDSAMYLCASTQRGFNEQFFGPGTRLTVL.

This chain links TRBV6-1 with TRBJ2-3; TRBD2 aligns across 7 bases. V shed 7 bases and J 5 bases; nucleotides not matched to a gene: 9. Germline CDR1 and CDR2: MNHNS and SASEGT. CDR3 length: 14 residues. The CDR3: CASIRWGEGDTQYF. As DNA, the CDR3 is TGTGCCAGCATCAGGTGGGGGGAGGGAGATACGCAGTATTTT.

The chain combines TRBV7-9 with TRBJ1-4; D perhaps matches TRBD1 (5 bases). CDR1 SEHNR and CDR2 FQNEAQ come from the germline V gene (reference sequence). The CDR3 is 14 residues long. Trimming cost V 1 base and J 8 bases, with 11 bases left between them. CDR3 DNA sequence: TGTGCCAGCAGCTTAGGGGGCGCCCGGGAAAAACTGTTTTTT. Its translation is CASSLGGAREKLFF.

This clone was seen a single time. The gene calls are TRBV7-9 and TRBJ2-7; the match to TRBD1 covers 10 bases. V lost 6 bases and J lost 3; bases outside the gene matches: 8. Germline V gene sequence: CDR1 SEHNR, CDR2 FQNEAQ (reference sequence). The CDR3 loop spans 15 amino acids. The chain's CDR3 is CASSFPGQGHYEQYF. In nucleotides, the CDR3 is TGTGCCAGCAGTTTCCCGGGACAGGGGCACTACGAGCAGTACTTC.

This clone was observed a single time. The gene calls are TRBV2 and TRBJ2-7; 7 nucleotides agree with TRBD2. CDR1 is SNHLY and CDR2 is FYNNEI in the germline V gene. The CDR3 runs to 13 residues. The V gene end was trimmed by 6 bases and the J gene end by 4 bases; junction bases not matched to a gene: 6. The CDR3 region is CASRGRELYEQYF. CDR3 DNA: TGTGCCAGCAGGGGGAGGGAGTTGTACGAGCAGTACTTC.

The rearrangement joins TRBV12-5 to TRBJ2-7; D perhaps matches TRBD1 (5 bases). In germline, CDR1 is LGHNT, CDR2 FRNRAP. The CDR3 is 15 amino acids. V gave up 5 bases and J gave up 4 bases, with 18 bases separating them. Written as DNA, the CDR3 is TGTGCTAGTGGTCTCGGATTCGACAGCATGTACGAGCAGTACTTC. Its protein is CASGLGFDSMYEQYF.

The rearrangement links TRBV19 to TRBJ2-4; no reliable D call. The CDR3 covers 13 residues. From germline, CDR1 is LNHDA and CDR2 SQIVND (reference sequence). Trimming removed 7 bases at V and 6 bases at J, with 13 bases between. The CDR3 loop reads CASMSLYGNIQYF. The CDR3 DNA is TGTGCCAGTATGTCCCTGTACGGAAACATTCAGTACTTC.

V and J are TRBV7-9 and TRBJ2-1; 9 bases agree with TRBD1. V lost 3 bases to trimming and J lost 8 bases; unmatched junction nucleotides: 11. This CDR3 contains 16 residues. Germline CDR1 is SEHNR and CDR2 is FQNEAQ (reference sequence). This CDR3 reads CASSFAGTGYVDEQFF. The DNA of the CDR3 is TGTGCCAGCAGCTTCGCCGGGACAGGGTACGTTGATGAGCAGTTCTTC.

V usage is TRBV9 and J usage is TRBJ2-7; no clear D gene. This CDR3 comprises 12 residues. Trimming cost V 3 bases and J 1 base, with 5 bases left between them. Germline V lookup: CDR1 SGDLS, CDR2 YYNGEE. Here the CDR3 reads CASSGLSYEQYF. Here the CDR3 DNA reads TGTGCCAGCAGCGGGCTTTCCTACGAGCAGTACTTC.

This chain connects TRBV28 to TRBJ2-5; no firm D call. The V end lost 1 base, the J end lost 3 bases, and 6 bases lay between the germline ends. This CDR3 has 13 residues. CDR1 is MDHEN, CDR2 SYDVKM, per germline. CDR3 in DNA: TGTGCCAGCAGTTTATTACATGAAGAGACCCAGTACTTC. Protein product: CASSLLHEETQYF. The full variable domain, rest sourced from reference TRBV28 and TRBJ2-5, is DVKVTQSSRYLVKRTGEKVFLECVQDMDHENMFWYRQDPGLGLRLIYFSYDVKMKEKGDIPEGYSVSREKKERFSLILESASTNQTSMYLCASSLLHEETQYFGPGTRLLVL.

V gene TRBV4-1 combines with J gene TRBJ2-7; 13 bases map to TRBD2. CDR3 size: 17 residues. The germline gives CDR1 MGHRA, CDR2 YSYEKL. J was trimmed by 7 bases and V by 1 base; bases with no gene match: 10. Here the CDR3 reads CASSQGDAPGLAGEQYF. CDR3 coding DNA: TGCGCCAGCAGCCAAGGCGATGCTCCGGGACTAGCGGGGGAGCAGTACTTC.

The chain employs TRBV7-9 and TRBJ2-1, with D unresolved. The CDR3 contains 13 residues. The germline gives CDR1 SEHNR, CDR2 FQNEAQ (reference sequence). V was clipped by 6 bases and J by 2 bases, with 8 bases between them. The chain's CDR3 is CASSSTTYNEQFF. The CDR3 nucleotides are TGTGCCAGCAGTTCCACAACCTACAATGAGCAGTTCTTC.

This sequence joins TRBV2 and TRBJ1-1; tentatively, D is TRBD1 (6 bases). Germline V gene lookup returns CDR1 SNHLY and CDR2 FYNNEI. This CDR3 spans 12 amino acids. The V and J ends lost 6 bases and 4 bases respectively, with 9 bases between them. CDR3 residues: CASRGGLTEAFF. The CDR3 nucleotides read TGTGCCAGCAGGGGGGGGCTCACTGAAGCTTTCTTT.

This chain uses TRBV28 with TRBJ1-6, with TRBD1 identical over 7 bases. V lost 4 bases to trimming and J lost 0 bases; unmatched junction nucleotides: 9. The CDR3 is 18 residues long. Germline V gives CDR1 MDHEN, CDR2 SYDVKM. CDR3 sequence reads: CASSSDGQASSYNSPLHF. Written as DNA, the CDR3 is TGTGCCAGCAGTTCCGATGGACAGGCGAGCTCCTATAATTCACCCCTCCACTTT.

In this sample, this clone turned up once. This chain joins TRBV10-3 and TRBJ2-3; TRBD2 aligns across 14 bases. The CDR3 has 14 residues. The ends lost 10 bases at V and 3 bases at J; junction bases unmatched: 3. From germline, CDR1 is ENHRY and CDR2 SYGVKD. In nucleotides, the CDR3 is TGTGCCAGCCGGACTAGCGGGGGGACAGATACGCAGTATTTT. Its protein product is CASRTSGGTDTQYF.

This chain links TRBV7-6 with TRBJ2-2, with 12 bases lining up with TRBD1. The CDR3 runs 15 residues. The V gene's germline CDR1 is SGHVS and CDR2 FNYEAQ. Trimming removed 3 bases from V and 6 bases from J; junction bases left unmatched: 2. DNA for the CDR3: TGTGCCAGCAGCTTGGGGACAGGGGGCTCCGGGGAGCTGTTTTTT. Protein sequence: CASSLGTGGSGELFF.

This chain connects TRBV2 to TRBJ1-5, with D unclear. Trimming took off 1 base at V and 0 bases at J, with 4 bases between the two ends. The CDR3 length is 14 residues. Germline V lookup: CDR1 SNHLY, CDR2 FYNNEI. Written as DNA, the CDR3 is TGTGCCAGCAGTGAAGTAGTTAGCAATCAGCCCCAGCATTTT. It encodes CASSEVVSNQPQHF.